These 5 T cell receptor beta chains were sequenced from one sample in a study of blood T cell repertoires in COVID-19. Only in-frame clones appear in the TCRdb table, and some are missing; sequencing was by immunoSEQ multiplex PCR. The sample carries 150,000 or so clones, over 60% recorded once. The sequenced material came from peripheral blood. The receptors shown here come from a woman aged 65 to 85 with acute or convalescent COVID-19.

V gene TRBV6-5 combines with J gene TRBJ1-2; D possibly corresponds to TRBD1 (6 bases). Trimming left V 5 bases short and J 1 base short, with 8 bases between. CDR1 and CDR2 (germline): MNHEY, SVGAGI. This CDR3 contains 13 residues. As DNA, the CDR3 is TGTGCCAGCAGTCCACAGGGTAACTATGGCTACACCTTC. Its translation is CASSPQGNYGYTF.

This chain joins TRBV5-1 and TRBJ1-1, with TRBD1 as a possible D gene (6 bases). Trimming cost V 4 bases and J 3 bases, with 10 bases left between them. CDR1 is SGHRS, CDR2 YFSETQ, per germline. The CDR3 contains 13 residues. The CDR3 DNA is TGCGCCAGCAGCCTACAGGGTTACACTGAAGCTTTCTTT. Its translation: CASSLQGYTEAFF.

This chain uses TRBV29-1 with TRBJ2-5; possibly TRBD2 for D (6 bases). V gave up 5 bases and J gave up 7 bases, with 20 bases separating them. CDR1 and CDR2 from the germline V gene are SQVTM and ANQGSEA. The CDR3 totals 14 residues. The CDR3 DNA reads TGCAGCGTTCTCGGTAGCGGAACGAAGGGGACCCAGTACTTC. This codes for CSVLGSGTKGTQYF.

V usage is TRBV24-1 and J usage is TRBJ1-1; tentatively, D is TRBD1 (6 bases). CDR1 is KGHDR, CDR2 SFDVKD, per germline. The CDR3 has 15 amino acids. The germline V and J ends were trimmed by 1 base and 1 base, with 9 bases remaining between them. CDR3 amino acids: CATSDFRQANTEAFF. CDR3 bases: TGTGCCACCAGTGATTTCCGACAGGCGAACACTGAAGCTTTCTTT.

This clone was seen only a few times. This chain uses TRBV7-9 with TRBJ2-3; D ambiguous. The germline V and J ends were trimmed by 5 bases and 0 bases, with 3 bases remaining between them. The V gene's germline CDR1 is SEHNR and CDR2 FQNEAQ (reference sequence). There are 12 residues in the CDR3. The CDR3 sequence: CASSTSTDTQYF. CDR3 DNA sequence: TGTGCCAGCAGCACAAGCACAGATACGCAGTATTTT.